This is a list of T cell receptor beta chains from one sample in a study of shared clonotypes between healthy human individuals. Produced via immunoSEQ multiplex PCR; TCRdb's table is partial and in-frame only. The data hold 2 million to 3 million clones, with around 94% observed a single time. Sequenced sample: naive CD4+ T cells sorted from blood. These receptors all come from a man between 18 and 35 years old in good health. Both conserved end residues are part of each CDR3. The D gene is left open where the match is weak. Expanded clones are given a class, and other clones once, few, many or no size at all.

abundance: NA
d_gene: NA
v_gene: TRBV9
j_gene: TRBJ1-3
CDR3nt: TGTGCCAGCAGCCTATCTCTTGGGGGCTCTGGAAACACCATATATTTT
CDR3aa: CASSLSLGGSGNTIYF

abundance: NA
d_gene: NA
v_gene: TRBV7-7
j_gene: TRBJ2-3
CDR3nt: TGTGCTAGCAGCTTAGAAGCCAGTCTTAGCGGTACGCAGTATTTT
CDR3aa: CASSLEASLSGTQYF

abundance: NA
d_gene: TRBD2
v_gene: TRBV28
j_gene: TRBJ2-7
CDR3nt: TGTGCCAGCAGTTTACCAAGCCAGGGACTAGCGGGGGAGCAGTACTTC
CDR3aa: CASSLPSQGLAGEQYF

abundance: NA
d_gene: TRBD1
v_gene: TRBV20-1
j_gene: TRBJ1-4
CDR3nt: TGCAGTGCCGGGACAGGGGAAAAACTGTTTTTT
CDR3aa: CSAGTGEKLFF

abundance: NA
d_gene: NA
v_gene: TRBV10-3
j_gene: TRBJ2-1
CDR3nt: TGTGCCATCACCGGAGGGCCGTTCAATGAGCAGTTCTTC
CDR3aa: CAITGGPFNEQFF

abundance: once
d_gene: NA
v_gene: TRBV4-3
j_gene: TRBJ2-3
CDR3nt: TGCGCCAGCAGCCGAGGGACGGGGGGCCCAGATACGCAGTATTTT
CDR3aa: CASSRGTGGPDTQYF

abundance: NA
d_gene: TRBD1
v_gene: TRBV27
j_gene: TRBJ1-2
CDR3nt: TGTGCCAGCAGACCCGACAGGGGTTATGGCTACACCTTC
CDR3aa: CASRPDRGYGYTF

abundance: NA
d_gene: NA
v_gene: TRBV30
j_gene: TRBJ2-5
CDR3nt: TGTGCCTGGAGTGAAGGGAGTGAGACCCAGTACTTC
CDR3aa: CAWSEGSETQYF

abundance: NA
d_gene: TRBD1
v_gene: TRBV7-9
j_gene: TRBJ1-1
CDR3nt: TGTGCCAGCCTGCAGGGGGTGGGGAACACTGAAGCTTTCTTT
CDR3aa: CASLQGVGNTEAFF

abundance: NA
d_gene: TRBD1
v_gene: TRBV30
j_gene: TRBJ1-4
CDR3nt: TGTGCCTGGGCAGGGGGAAGTGAAAAACTGTTTTTT
CDR3aa: CAWAGGSEKLFF

abundance: NA
d_gene: NA
v_gene: TRBV7-9
j_gene: TRBJ2-1
CDR3nt: TGTGCCAGCAGCTTATTCCCACCGGGGGCAGGGGAGCAGTTCTTC
CDR3aa: CASSLFPPGAGEQFF

abundance: NA
d_gene: TRBD1
v_gene: TRBV11-1
j_gene: TRBJ2-5
CDR3nt: TGTGCCAGCAGTTCCCGGGACAGGGGACGGGAGACCCAGTACTTC
CDR3aa: CASSSRDRGRETQYF

abundance: NA
d_gene: NA
v_gene: TRBV27
j_gene: TRBJ2-1
CDR3nt: TGTGCCAGCAGTTTAGAGGGAGTCGTGAAGTTCTTC
CDR3aa: CASSLEGVVKFF

abundance: NA
d_gene: TRBD1
v_gene: TRBV5-8
j_gene: TRBJ1-3
CDR3nt: TGTGCCAGCAGCTTCTCAGGACAGGCCACACGCTCTGGAAACACCATATATTTT
CDR3aa: CASSFSGQATRSGNTIYF

abundance: NA
d_gene: TRBD1
v_gene: TRBV7-2
j_gene: TRBJ1-3
CDR3nt: TGTGCCAGCAGTAAACAGGGGGTAGACACCATATATTTT
CDR3aa: CASSKQGVDTIYF

abundance: NA
d_gene: NA
v_gene: TRBV15
j_gene: TRBJ1-4
CDR3nt: TGTGCCACCAGCAGAGATCAGGGGAACAATGAAAAACTGTTTTTT
CDR3aa: CATSRDQGNNEKLFF

abundance: NA
d_gene: NA
v_gene: TRBV7-9
j_gene: TRBJ2-2
CDR3nt: TGTGCCAGCAGCCCGGGGGGCCCCGGGGAGCTGTTTTTT
CDR3aa: CASSPGGPGELFF

abundance: NA
d_gene: NA
v_gene: TRBV7-8
j_gene: TRBJ2-5
CDR3nt: TGTGCCAGCAGCTTAGCGGCCGGGACGAGTGGGGAGACCCAGTACTTC
CDR3aa: CASSLAAGTSGETQYF

abundance: NA
d_gene: NA
v_gene: TRBV6-5
j_gene: TRBJ2-2
CDR3nt: TGTGCCAGCAGTTACTCATGGACAGTGCTAGTCGGGGAGCTGTTTTTT
CDR3aa: CASSYSWTVLVGELFF

abundance: once
d_gene: TRBD1
v_gene: TRBV2
j_gene: TRBJ2-7
CDR3nt: TGTGCCAGCAGTCTACGAATGACAGGGGTCGAGCAGTACTTC
CDR3aa: CASSLRMTGVEQYF

abundance: once
d_gene: TRBD1
v_gene: TRBV5-1
j_gene: TRBJ2-1
CDR3nt: TGCGCCAGCAGCTTCGAGGACAGGGTCAATGAGCAGTTCTTC
CDR3aa: CASSFEDRVNEQFF

abundance: NA
d_gene: NA
v_gene: TRBV6-5
j_gene: TRBJ1-6
CDR3nt: TGTGCCAGCAGTTACGCCGGGGAAGGCACAAATTCACCCCTCCACTTT
CDR3aa: CASSYAGEGTNSPLHF

abundance: once
d_gene: TRBD2
v_gene: TRBV12-5
j_gene: TRBJ2-1
CDR3nt: TGTGCTAGTGGTTTGGTCCCCTCTAGCGGGACCTACAATGAGCAGTTCTTC
CDR3aa: CASGLVPSSGTYNEQFF

abundance: NA
d_gene: NA
v_gene: TRBV6-1
j_gene: TRBJ2-7
CDR3nt: TGTGCCAGCAGTTCGCTACTCTACGAGCAGTACTTC
CDR3aa: CASSSLLYEQYF

abundance: NA
d_gene: TRBD2
v_gene: TRBV4-1
j_gene: TRBJ2-5
CDR3nt: TGCGCCAGCAGCCAAGAGCGGGGGGTAAACCAAGAGACCCAGTACTTC
CDR3aa: CASSQERGVNQETQYF

abundance: NA
d_gene: NA
v_gene: TRBV5-1
j_gene: TRBJ2-7
CDR3nt: TGCGCCAGCAGCACGGGGACGGTGGACTCCTACGAGCAGTACTTC
CDR3aa: CASSTGTVDSYEQYF

abundance: NA
d_gene: TRBD1
v_gene: TRBV29-1
j_gene: TRBJ1-1
CDR3nt: TGCAGCGTTGATTCTAGACAGGGGAACACTGAAGCTTTCTTT
CDR3aa: CSVDSRQGNTEAFF